Sequencing of this T cell receptor beta chain was carried out in a study of Ad26.COV2.S vaccination and SARS-CoV-2 variants. Study-level results: Vaccine recipients had higher spike-specific TCR breadth than placebo recipients.

Details on this clone: Its antigen remains unidentified. One base away lies a much larger clone, so this may be a sequencing read error.

Noted treatment: some 20 received Ad26.COV2.S at low or high dose, single or two shots; several received placebo; per-sample allocation not given. Sampling took place 63 days after the first vaccine or placebo injection. The germline CDR1 and CDR2 sequences are SGHTA and FQGNSA. The length of the CDR3 is 11 residues. V was shortened by 2 bases and J by 3 bases, with 2 bases between the two germline ends. The method was immunoSEQ multiplex PCR; TCRdb's version includes in-frame clones alone and lacks a portion of them. The sample has just under 250,000 clones; 70% to 90% are singletons. The TCR was taken from a person between 18 and 59 years old who received the Ad26.COV2.S COVID-19 vaccine or a placebo. The sequences come from peripheral blood, collected in a trial of Ad26.COV2.S vaccine versus placebo. The chain employs TRBV7-2 and TRBJ2-7; D is undetermined. CDR3 DNA sequence: TGTGCCAGCAGCTTACACTACGAGCAGTACTTC. Residues: CASSLHYEQYF.